This T cell receptor beta chain was profiled in a study of cytomegalovirus exposure and HLA in healthy donors. At the level of the study: Findings of an earlier analysis included around 100 million unique TCR beta sequences from 190 million or so T cells.

About this clone: Its antigen is not identified. An end of the junction differs from the germline gene, which may be a read error.

A multiplex PCR was run with 60 Vbeta primers and 13 Jbeta primers. The table came from immunoSEQ multiplex PCR; TCRdb's copy has only in-frame clones and leaves some out. The sample includes roughly 180,000 clones, roughly 85% of them seen just once. Germline V gene sequence: CDR1 SNHLY, CDR2 FYNNEI. The CDR3 sequence is 13 residues long. General study findings and limits: At a 0.05 false discovery rate, a later analysis found approximately 17,000 TCR beta sequences to be associated with HLA alleles. Rarity held for most TCR sequences, but there were some public TCRs that occurred in many donors.

This receptor was identified in a man between 50 and 59 years old in good health and CMV-seropositive. The sequenced material came from PBMCs. This chain uses TRBV2 with TRBJ2-3; 9 nucleotides agree with TRBD1. CDR3 sequence (DNA): TGTGCCACCCCGGGACAGGGAACAGATACGCGGTATTTT. This codes for CATPGQGTDTRYF.